This T cell receptor beta chain was sequenced for a study of CD8 T cells in ankylosing spondylitis. The CDR3 is made up of 11 amino acids. Germline V gene lookup returns CDR1 SNHLY and CDR2 FYNNEI. The junction had 3 bases not matched to a gene; V was cut back by 4 bases and J by 11 bases. Each CDR3 protein is one row after TCRdb ran MiXCR on the 5' RACE reads. The table records around 230,000 distinct CDR3 sequences, approximately 9% of them present only once. The sequence came from a male donor with ankylosing spondylitis or in good health (not recorded which). The specimen was blood, either unsorted or a sorted T cell fraction (not recorded which). The chain employs TRBV2 and TRBJ1-1; 8 bases are shared with TRBD1. The CDR3 spells CASSARDRAFF. The DNA of the CDR3 is TGTGCCAGCAGTGCCCGGGACAGGGCTTTCTTT.